The rows below give T cell receptor beta chains drawn from one sample of a study of shared clonotypes between healthy human individuals. Some clones are missing from TCRdb's copy, which holds only in-frame ones; the method was immunoSEQ multiplex PCR. The sample shows some 2,400,000 clones, approximately 94% of them seen only once. Sequenced input: naive CD4+ T cells sorted from blood. These TCRs come from a man younger than 30 in good health. The CDR3 runs from the conserved cysteine through the conserved F or W. Clone size, where shown, is once, few, many, or a class for clones that have expanded.

v_call	clone_size	j_call	cdr3_aa
TRBV6-5	-	TRBJ1-3	CASIQGGPGNTIYF
TRBV28	-	TRBJ2-7	CASSSFGGRFYEQYF
TRBV2	-	TRBJ2-2	CASRGLVSSGELFF
TRBV28	-	TRBJ1-6	CASSSRTGGSSPLHF
TRBV7-2	-	TRBJ2-1	CASSLRQGPYNEQFF
TRBV5-8	-	TRBJ2-2	CASSLVAPGGYTGELFF
TRBV11-2	once	TRBJ2-2	CASSSTGGGTGELFF
TRBV9	-	TRBJ1-3	CASSRTSSGLSADTIYF
TRBV5-8	-	TRBJ1-5	CASSLTGPVPTQHF
TRBV6-4	-	TRBJ1-2	CASSPQGTGNYGYTF
TRBV6-5	-	TRBJ2-7	CASSYSERRPYEQYF
TRBV10-1	-	TRBJ1-1	CASSESRPGRAFF
TRBV5-1	-	TRBJ1-2	CASSLVTSSNYGYTF
TRBV6-1	-	TRBJ2-2	CAGGSDSNTGELFF
TRBV6-6	once	TRBJ2-1	CASSPQGDYNEQFF
TRBV7-2	-	TRBJ1-3	CASIPGAAATGNTIYF
TRBV28	-	TRBJ2-5	CASSETPETQYF
TRBV5-6	-	TRBJ1-5	CASSVQRNQPQHF
TRBV2	-	TRBJ2-5	CASRMGPGETQYF
TRBV6-6	-	TRBJ2-7	CASSRPDGGEQYF
TRBV14	-	TRBJ1-1	CASSLTMNTEAFF
TRBV10-1	-	TRBJ2-2	CASSERRNTGELFF
TRBV6-5	-	TRBJ1-2	CASSPYISNYGYTF
TRBV9	-	TRBJ2-1	CASSVGVYSGNEQFF
TRBV10-3	-	TRBJ2-7	CAISEPGVGEQYF
TRBV9	once	TRBJ1-2	CASSVDTLNYGYTF
TRBV13	-	TRBJ1-2	CASSLLSGSGGYTF
TRBV6-5	-	TRBJ1-1	CASSYSGQANTEAFF
TRBV5-5	once	TRBJ1-5	CASSLVGQPQHF
TRBV6-5	-	TRBJ1-2	CASTGPYGYTF
TRBV6-6	-	TRBJ2-1	CASEPGQGAYNEQFF
TRBV20-1	-	TRBJ2-1	CSATQGNEQFF
TRBV7-8	once	TRBJ1-2	CASSPKAYGYTF
TRBV10-2	-	TRBJ2-1	CASSEPGGGPYNEQFF
TRBV7-7	-	TRBJ2-2	CASSLRTGQELFF
TRBV5-1	-	TRBJ2-2	CASSLSARNTGELFF
TRBV6-6	-	TRBJ2-7	CASSYSSGPYEQYF
TRBV18	-	TRBJ2-3	CASSEGPDTQYF
TRBV6-5	-	TRBJ2-1	CASSRLPSSYNEQFF
TRBV5-6	-	TRBJ2-1	CASSSLAGKSNEQFF
TRBV4-1	-	TRBJ2-7	CASSQEGGLPYEQYF
TRBV11-2	once	TRBJ2-1	CASSLDTLSNEQFF
TRBV2	-	TRBJ2-1	CASSPPPFISGRKSNEQFF
TRBV7-8	-	TRBJ2-7	CASSLGIPGQIYEQYF
TRBV9	-	TRBJ1-2	CASSVESDSPYGYTF